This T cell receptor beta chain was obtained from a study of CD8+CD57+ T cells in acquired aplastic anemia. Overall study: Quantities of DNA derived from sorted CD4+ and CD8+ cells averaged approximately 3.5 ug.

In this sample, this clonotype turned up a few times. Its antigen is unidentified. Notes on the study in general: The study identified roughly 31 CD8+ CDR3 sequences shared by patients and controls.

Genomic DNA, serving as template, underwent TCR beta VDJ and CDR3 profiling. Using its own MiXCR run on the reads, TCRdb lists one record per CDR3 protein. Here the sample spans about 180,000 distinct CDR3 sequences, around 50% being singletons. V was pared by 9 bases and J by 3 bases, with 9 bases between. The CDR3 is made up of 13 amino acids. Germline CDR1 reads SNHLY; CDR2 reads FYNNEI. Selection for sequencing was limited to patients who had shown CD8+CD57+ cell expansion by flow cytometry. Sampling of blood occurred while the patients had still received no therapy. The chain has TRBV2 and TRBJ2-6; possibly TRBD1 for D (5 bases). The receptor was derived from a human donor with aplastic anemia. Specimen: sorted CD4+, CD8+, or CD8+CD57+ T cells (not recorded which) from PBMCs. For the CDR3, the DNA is TGTGCCAGTAAGGGGTATGGGGCCAACGTCCTGACTTTC. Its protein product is CASKGYGANVLTF.